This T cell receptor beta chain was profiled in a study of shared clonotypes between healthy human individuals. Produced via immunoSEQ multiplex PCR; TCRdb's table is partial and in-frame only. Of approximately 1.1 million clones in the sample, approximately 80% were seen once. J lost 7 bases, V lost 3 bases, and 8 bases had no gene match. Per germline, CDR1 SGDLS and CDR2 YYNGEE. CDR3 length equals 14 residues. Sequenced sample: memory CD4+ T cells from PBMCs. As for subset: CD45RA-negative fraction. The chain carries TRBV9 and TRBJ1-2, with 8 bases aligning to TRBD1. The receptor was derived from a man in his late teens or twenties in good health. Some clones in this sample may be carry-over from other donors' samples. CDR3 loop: CASSALQGAGGYTF. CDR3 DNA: TGTGCCAGCAGCGCCCTGCAGGGGGCAGGTGGCTACACCTTC.